What follows are 28 T cell receptor beta chains derived from one specimen sequenced in a study of Graves' ophthalmopathy and Graves' hyperthyroidism. Scientists amplified the TCR beta CDR3 regions from RNA transcripts. A first-round RT-PCR used HTBI primers, followed by a second-round multiplex PCR. TCRdb recomputed calls from the multiplex PCR reads with MiXCR, one row per CDR3 protein. The sample comprises tens of thousands of distinct CDR3 sequences, less than 55% of which are singletons, and over 4% rests with the top ten. The sequencing sample was made of peripheral blood. The receptors here all came from an adult woman with Graves' ophthalmopathy.

This clonotype occurred many times. The rearrangement joins TRBV27 to TRBJ2-7; 10 bases agree with TRBD2. The CDR3 runs to 14 residues. Germline loops: CDR1 MNHEY, CDR2 SMNVEV (reference sequence). V lost 4 bases and J lost 3; bases outside the gene matches: 3. The CDR3 nucleotides are TGTGCCAGCAGTTCTAGCGGGAGTGGCTACGAGCAGTACTTC. Translated, it gives CASSSSGSGYEQYF.

The chain recombines TRBV7-2 with TRBJ2-7, with no clear D. The CDR3 is made up of 14 amino acids. CDR1 SGHTA and CDR2 FQGNSA come from the germline V gene. V was shortened by 1 base and J by 2 bases, with 9 bases between the two germline ends. The DNA of the CDR3 is TGTGCCAGCAGCTTAGTAGGGAAGACCTACGAGCAGTACTTC. Protein sequence: CASSLVGKTYEQYF. The variable domain in full, completed from reference TRBV7-2 and TRBJ2-7, reads GAGVSQSPSNKVTEKGKDVELRCDPISGHTALYWYRQSLGQGLEFLIYFQGNSAPDKSGLPSDRFSAERTGGSVSTLTIQRTQQEDSAVYLCASSLVGKTYEQYFGPGTRLTVT.

On this clonotype: The final CDR3 position lacks the conserved phenylalanine or tryptophan, pointing to a likely read error. The chain combines TRBV6-6 with TRBJ2-5; TRBD1 is a possible D gene (5 bases). V lost 5 bases and J lost 6, with 10 bases in between. Looked up from germline, CDR1 is MNHNY and CDR2 is SVGAGI (reference sequence). This CDR3 contains 12 residues. CDR3: CASSQGLQTQYC. CDR3 in DNA: TGTGCCAGCAGTCAGGGTTTGCAGACCCAGTACTGC.

This clonotype was seen many times. This may be a read error: a much more frequent sequence differs by one nucleotide. The chain uses TRBV20-1 and TRBJ2-7; weak D call: TRBD2 (6 bases). CDR1 is DFQATT, CDR2 SNEGSKA, per germline (reference sequence). The CDR3 sequence is 16 residues long. Trimming stripped 5 bases from V and 2 bases from J, with 22 bases between. CDR3 nucleotide sequence: TGCAGTGCTGGAATTAGAGACCTTGCTAGCGCCTACGAGCAGTACTTC. Amino acids: CSAGIRDLASAYEQYF.

The table lists this clonotype with many counts. The chain links TRBV12-3 or TRBV12-4 to TRBJ1-4; D not resolved. The CDR3 has 12 residues. Trimming took off 6 bases at V and 14 bases at J, with 16 bases between the two ends. CDR3 in amino acids: CASSPPSGVLFF. The CDR3 nucleotides read TGTGCCAGCAGCCCTCCCTCCGGGGTTCTGTTTTTT.

V is TRBV7-2 and J is TRBJ1-5; D unresolved. V lost 0 bases, J lost 7 bases, and 7 bases lay in between. The germline gives CDR1 SGHTA, CDR2 FQGNSA. The CDR3 is 13 residues long. The CDR3 coding sequence is TGTGCCAGCAGCTTAGCCTTGGCCCAGCCCCAGCATTTT. It yields the protein CASSLALAQPQHF.

This clonotype was detected once. CDR3 in amino acids: CSASSGASEKLFF. DNA for the CDR3: TGCAGTGCTAGCTCGGGGGCGAGTGAAAAACTGTTTTTT. The rearrangement links TRBV20-1 to TRBJ1-4, with a possible D match to TRBD1 (6 bases). CDR1 and CDR2 (germline): DFQATT, SNEGSKA (reference sequence). Between the trimmed V and J ends, which lost 3 bases and 7 bases, there was a span of 12 bases. The CDR3 length is 13 residues.

A remark on this clonotype: Being one base from a much bigger clone, this may be a read error. CDR3 protein: CASRQTPNEKLFF. The CDR3 coding sequence is TGTGCCAGCCGGCAGACGCCCAATGAAAAACTGTTTTTT. The chain employs TRBV3-1 and TRBJ1-4; D remains unclear. Germline assignment: CDR1 LGHDT and CDR2 YNNKEL (reference sequence). The CDR3 runs to 13 residues. The V end was cut by 8 bases, the J end by 5 bases, with 12 bases between.

This clonotype was counted ten times or more. The chain carries TRBV7-9 and TRBJ2-2, with 7 bases matching TRBD2. Germline V lookup: CDR1 SEHNR, CDR2 FQNEAQ (reference sequence). This CDR3 contains 15 residues. V was pared by 5 bases and J by 6 bases, with 9 bases of the junction left unmatched. CDR3 DNA: TGTGCCAGCAGCCCCGGGGGAGGGCCCCCCGGGGAGCTGTTTTTT. It codes for CASSPGGGPPGELFF.

This clonotype was recorded at least ten times. The rearrangement joins TRBV2 to TRBJ1-1, with TRBD1 identical over 10 bases. The germline V gene encodes CDR1 SNHLY and CDR2 FYNNEI. The J segment lost 10 bases and the V segment lost 11 bases, leaving 10 bases of the junction unmatched. CDR3 size: 12 residues. For the CDR3, the DNA is TGTGCCGGGGACAGGGGATCAATTGGAGCTTTCTTT. Amino acid sequence: CAGDRGSIGAFF.

The rearrangement joins TRBV28 to TRBJ2-7, with 10 positions matching TRBD2. J was trimmed by 2 bases and V by 8 bases; bases with no gene match: 6. Per the germline V gene, CDR1 is MDHEN and CDR2 is SYDVKM. This CDR3 region has 14 residues. The CDR3 bases are TGTGCCAGCGGGGGGACTAGCGATACCTACGAGCAGTACTTC. The encoded protein is CASGGTSDTYEQYF.

This clonotype was detected ten times or more. The chain recombines TRBV19 with TRBJ1-2; D is unclear. This CDR3 contains 14 residues. Trimming took off 6 bases at V and 4 bases at J, with 15 bases between the two ends. Germline CDR1 and CDR2: LNHDA and SQIVND (reference sequence). CDR3 region: CASSLVGRIYGYTF. The CDR3 DNA sequence: TGTGCCAGTAGCCTGGTCGGACGGATCTATGGCTACACCTTC. Drawing the rest from reference TRBV19 and TRBJ1-2, the complete variable domain is DGGITQSPKYLFRKEGQNVTLSCEQNLNHDAMYWYRQDPGQGLRLIYYSQIVNDFQKGDIAEGYSVSREKKESFPLTVTSAQKNPTAFYLCASSLVGRIYGYTFGSGTRLTVV.

The table lists this clonotype with many counts. The V and J genes are TRBV2 and TRBJ1-1; no definite D call. The V and J ends lost 7 bases and 5 bases respectively, with 17 bases between them. Germline V CDR1 and CDR2: SNHLY, FYNNEI. This CDR3 is 14 amino acids long. For the CDR3, the DNA is TGTGCCAGCACCCCCTCGTCCTTGGCTACTGAAGCTTTCTTT. Its translation is CASTPSSLATEAFF.

As concerns this clonotype: This may be a read error: a much more frequent sequence differs by one nucleotide. The CDR3 here is CASSLGLASYNEQFF. The DNA of the CDR3 is TGTGCCAGCAGCTTAGGGCTAGCCTCCTACAATGAGCAGTTCTTC. The chain is built from TRBV11-3 and TRBJ2-1; a possible D gene is TRBD2 (5 bases). V lost 1 base to trimming and J lost 0 bases, with 7 bases between them. In germline, CDR1 is SGHNT, CDR2 YENEEA. The CDR3 has 15 residues.

The V gene is TRBV20-1, the J gene TRBJ1-2; 10 bases agree with TRBD1. Germline CDR1 DFQATT, CDR2 SNEGSKA (reference sequence). This CDR3 is built from 13 residues. V dropped 6 bases and J dropped 8; count of bases not matched to a gene: 9. The DNA of the CDR3 is TGCAGTGCCAGCTCGGACAGGGGGGACGGCTACACCTTC. Translated: CSASSDRGDGYTF.

The chain links TRBV7-2 to TRBJ2-3; the D gene could be TRBD1 or TRBD2 (5 bases each). Germline CDR1 is SGHTA and CDR2 is FQGNSA. The V gene lost 3 bases and the J gene lost 0 bases, with 13 bases spanning the gap. The CDR3 spans 16 residues. The CDR3, as DNA: TGTGCCAGCAGCTTGTATCCGGGACCAAGCACAGATACGCAGTATTTT. It specifies CASSLYPGPSTDTQYF.

As concerns this clonotype: This may stem from a read error, because a much larger clone lies one nucleotide away. V and J are TRBV6-2 or TRBV6-3 and TRBJ2-2, with TRBD1 matching over 7 bases. With 10 bases clipped from V and 4 bases from J, the junction kept 9 bases outside the gene matches. This CDR3 comprises 14 residues. Germline V lookup: CDR1 MNHEY, CDR2 SVGEGT. This CDR3 reads CATLPGTVTGELFF. The CDR3 bases are TGTGCCACCCTCCCCGGGACAGTCACCGGGGAGCTGTTTTTT.

The rearrangement joins TRBV5-1 to TRBJ2-1, with D possibly matching TRBD2 (5 bases). Germline assignment: CDR1 SGHRS and CDR2 YFSETQ. V dropped 3 bases and J dropped 12 bases, with 22 bases sitting between them. The length of the CDR3 is 15 residues. The CDR3: CASSSPGERRDTQFF. DNA of the CDR3: TGCGCCAGCAGCTCCCCCGGGGAACGGAGAGATACGCAGTTCTTC.

A word on this clonotype: A much larger clone lies a single base off, so this may be a read error. CDR3 region: CASSLRPPANIIYF. The CDR3 DNA is TGTGCCAGCAGTCTTCGTCCACCGGCGAACATCATATATTTT. The rearrangement links TRBV6-1 to TRBJ1-3; D gene ambiguous. The germline CDR1 and CDR2 sequences are MNHNS and SASEGT. The CDR3 extends over 14 amino acids.

With regard to this clonotype: In this CDR3 the conserved last residue, phenylalanine or tryptophan, is missing, so a read error is likely. The rearrangement uses TRBV9 and TRBJ1-6, with 11 bases identical to TRBD1. CDR3 length: 16 residues. CDR1 and CDR2 (germline): SGDLS, YYNGEE. V lost 4 bases, J lost 10 bases, and 10 bases stayed unmatched. The CDR3 DNA is TGTGCCAGCAGCCCACGGACAGGGGGCTTGAAATCACCCCTCCACCTC. Protein: CASSPRTGGLKSPLHL.

This clonotype was seen at least ten times. V and J are TRBV9 and TRBJ2-7; D remains ambiguous. The CDR3 runs 14 residues. The V end lost 2 bases, the J end lost 0 bases, and 9 bases lay between the germline ends. Germline-derived CDR1 and CDR2 are SGDLS and YYNGEE. The CDR3 loop reads CASSVTASSYEQYF. The CDR3 DNA is TGTGCCAGCAGCGTCACGGCTAGCTCCTACGAGCAGTACTTC.

This chain connects TRBV19 to TRBJ1-5, with D possibly TRBD1 on 6 matching bases. This CDR3 has 17 residues. CDR1 and CDR2 (germline): LNHDA, SQIVND (reference sequence). With 7 bases removed from V and 0 bases from J, the gap between germline ends came to 19 bases. CDR3 in DNA: TGTGCCAGTACTACAGGGAGTGGGGCCTATAGCAATCAGCCCCAGCATTTT. It is translated as CASTTGSGAYSNQPQHF.

This clonotype was seen ten or more times. The gene calls are TRBV20-1 and TRBJ2-3; 10 bases are a match to TRBD2. This CDR3 spans 16 amino acids. The junction had 12 bases not matched to a gene; V was cut back by 7 bases and J by 2 bases. Germline CDR1 DFQATT, CDR2 SNEGSKA (reference sequence). The CDR3: CSGITQSGRDTDTQYF. CDR3 nucleotides: TGCAGTGGCATAACCCAAAGCGGGAGGGACACAGATACGCAGTATTTT.

The sample holds one count of this clonotype. The V and J genes are TRBV2 and TRBJ1-4; D ambiguous. CDR1 is SNHLY, CDR2 FYNNEI, per germline. V lost 7 bases and J 4 bases, leaving 10 bases between the germline ends. The CDR3 runs 13 residues. CDR3 in DNA: TGTGCCAGCATTAATACCGGTAATGAAAAACTGTTTTTT. This codes for CASINTGNEKLFF.

The sample holds many counts of this clonotype. The V gene is TRBV20-1, the J gene TRBJ1-5, with TRBD1 matching over 7 bases. Trimming removed 1 base from V and 0 bases from J; junction bases left unmatched: 12. Germline loops: CDR1 DFQATT, CDR2 SNEGSKA (reference sequence). The CDR3 spans 18 residues. The CDR3 region has the DNA TGCAGTGCTAGAGCCGTACCGGGACAGCCTAATAGCAATCAGCCCCAGCATTTT. Protein sequence: CSARAVPGQPNSNQPQHF.

The chain is built from TRBV7-9 and TRBJ1-1; the D is unclear. Trimming stripped 5 bases from V and 8 bases from J, with 15 bases between. The CDR3 covers 13 residues. The germline gives CDR1 SEHNR, CDR2 FQNEAQ (reference sequence). CDR3 nucleotides: TGTGCCAGCAGCCGGACTAGCGGGAGGGAAGCTTTCTTT. As protein: CASSRTSGREAFF.

This chain links TRBV24-1 with TRBJ2-2; 9 positions agree with TRBD2. Germline values: CDR1 KGHDR, CDR2 SFDVKD. This CDR3 region has 16 residues. V lost 4 bases, J lost 1 base, and 3 bases stayed unmatched. CDR3 region: CATSDVTSGNTGELFF. DNA of the CDR3: TGTGCCACCAGTGACGTGACTAGCGGGAACACCGGGGAGCTGTTTTTT.

This clonotype was seen many times. The V call is TRBV12-3 or TRBV12-4, the J call TRBJ1-1; D not resolved. The CDR3 sequence is 13 residues long. V was pared by 5 bases and J by 5 bases, with 12 bases between. The CDR3, as DNA: TGTGCCAGCAGTACAAGGGAGGGAACTGAAGCTTTCTTT. It codes for CASSTREGTEAFF.